The 14 T cell receptor beta chains given below trace back to one sample, sequenced in a study of vaccination and CD4 T cells after COVID-19. Treatment indicated: approximately nine-day PBMC culture with coronavirus spike peptide pools or control peptides (ViraFEST assay). Sequencing of DNA taken from cultured CD4+ T cells relied on the Oncomine TCR Beta short-read assay. TCRdb itself ran the PCR reads through MiXCR, one entry per CDR3 protein. The repertoire includes about 20,000 distinct CDR3 sequences, about 50% of them detected once, and 6% to 7.5% sits in the top ten. For these receptors, no antigen is known. Sequencing input: CD4+ T cells from blood, cultured in vitro. These receptor sequences come from a human donor who had recovered from COVID-19.

This clonotype was picked up a small number of times. This sequence joins TRBV27 and TRBJ1-6; D possibly corresponds to TRBD1 (5 bases). Germline V gene sequence: CDR1 MNHEY, CDR2 SMNVEV (reference sequence). Trimming pared 4 bases from V and 7 bases from J, leaving 14 bases between. The CDR3 spans 15 residues. DNA of the CDR3: TGTGCCAGCAGTTCCTCAGGGTTCCCGAATTCACCCCTCCACTTT. It translates to CASSSSGFPNSPLHF.

This clonotype occurred a few times. The rearrangement links TRBV4-1 to TRBJ1-6; no reliable D call. The germline gives CDR1 MGHRA, CDR2 YSYEKL. Trimming removed 1 base at V and 7 bases at J, with 11 bases between. The CDR3 length is 15 residues. The CDR3: CASSQVATVNSPLHF. The CDR3 region has the DNA TGCGCCAGCAGCCAAGTGGCCACAGTGAATTCACCCCTCCACTTT.

CDR3 in DNA: TGCAGTGCTAGAGATTATAACGAGGGGGCCCAGTACTTC. This codes for CSARDYNEGAQYF. The chain carries TRBV20-1 and TRBJ2-5, with D maybe TRBD1 (6 bases). Germline CDR1 and CDR2: DFQATT and SNEGSKA (reference sequence). The CDR3 consists of 13 residues. The ends were cut back, 0 bases at V and 9 bases at J, with 14 bases in the middle.

This chain links TRBV24-1 with TRBJ1-2; 9 bases line up with TRBD1. This CDR3 spans 16 amino acids. V gave up 7 bases and J gave up 2 bases; unmatched junction bases: 10. Germline-derived CDR1 and CDR2 are KGHDR and SFDVKD. CDR3 in amino acids: CATSETTGGRNYGYTF. The DNA of the CDR3 is TGTGCCACCAGCGAAACCACAGGGGGCCGGAACTATGGCTACACCTTC.

This clonotype was seen only a few times. This chain uses TRBV11-2 with TRBJ1-2; TRBD1 agrees at 7 bases. V shed 5 bases and J 4 bases; nucleotides not matched to a gene: 7. From germline, CDR1 is SGHAT and CDR2 FQNNGV. The CDR3 has 14 amino acids. CDR3 protein: CASSPRTGPYGYTF. The DNA for the CDR3 is TGTGCCAGCAGCCCCCGGACAGGCCCCTATGGCTACACCTTC.

The chain has TRBV18 and TRBJ2-4; D gene unclear. Germline assignment: CDR1 KGHSH and CDR2 LQKENI. The V gene lost 3 bases and the J gene lost 7 bases, with 19 bases spanning the gap. CDR3 length: 16 amino acids. CDR3: CASSPLIRDTANIQYF. The CDR3 bases are TGTGCCAGCTCACCCCTCATCCGCGACACGGCGAACATTCAGTACTTC.

J is TRBJ1-5 and V is TRBV6-1; D uncertain. V lost 10 bases and J lost 9, with 13 bases in between. Germline values: CDR1 MNHNS, CDR2 SASEGT. The CDR3 length is 11 residues. CDR3 nucleotides: TGTGCCACCCAGCGAGGGCGGCCCCAGCATTTT. Protein sequence: CATQRGRPQHF.

The chain links TRBV28 to TRBJ2-7; the D is unclear. The CDR3 runs to 13 residues. V shed 3 bases and J shed 6 bases, with 12 bases lying between them. Germline V gene lookup returns CDR1 MDHEN and CDR2 SYDVKM. This CDR3 is CASSFSLNGEQYF. The CDR3 bases are TGTGCCAGCAGTTTTAGTCTAAACGGCGAGCAGTACTTC.

This clonotype was detected only a few times. The CDR3 region is CASSLYPKGPIAGELFF. The CDR3 DNA reads TGTGCCAGCAGCTTATATCCCAAGGGGCCCATCGCCGGGGAGCTGTTTTTT. The chain couples TRBV7-3 to TRBJ2-2; possible D gene TRBD1, 5 bases. The CDR3 runs to 17 residues. Germline assignment: CDR1 SGHTA and CDR2 FQGTGA. Trimming removed 2 bases from V and 6 bases from J, with 19 bases in between.

The chain has TRBV20-1 and TRBJ2-7, with unresolved D. CDR1 DFQATT and CDR2 SNEGSKA come from the germline V gene (reference sequence). The CDR3 contains 13 residues. Trimming cost V 6 bases and J 1 base, with 13 bases left between them. Here the CDR3 reads CSAVGYLSYEQYF. Written as DNA, the CDR3 is TGCAGTGCCGTCGGCTACCTTTCCTACGAGCAGTACTTC.

Concerning this clonotype: One junction end does not reproduce the germline sequence, and a read error may be involved. The chain links TRBV20-1 to TRBJ1-3, with D uncertain. This CDR3 has 13 amino acids. Germline assignment: CDR1 DFQATT and CDR2 SNEGSKA (reference sequence). The CDR3, as DNA: TGCAGTTCCTACACTAGCTCTGCAAACACCATATATTTT. This sequence encodes CSSYTSSANTIYF.

A few counts support this clonotype. The DNA of the CDR3 is TGTGCCAGCAGCTTATTTAGCGGGAGGGGAACCGGGGAGCTGTTTTTT. Amino acid sequence: CASSLFSGRGTGELFF. The gene calls are TRBV7-3 and TRBJ2-2; 11 nucleotides agree with TRBD2. The CDR3 is 16 amino acids. Germline-derived CDR1 and CDR2 are SGHTA and FQGTGA. V lost 2 bases, J lost 5 bases, and 4 bases stayed unmatched. Full variable domain (missing parts from reference TRBV7-3 and TRBJ2-2): GAGVSQTPSNKVTEKGKYVELRCDPISGHTALYWYRQSLGQGPEFLIYFQGTGAADDSGLPNDRFFAVRPEGSVSTLKIQRTERGDSAVYLCASSLFSGRGTGELFFGEGSRLTVL.

The table lists this clonotype with a few counts. CDR3 coding DNA: TGTGCCAGCAGCTCGACGGACGGGTACAATGAGCAGTTCTTC. The encoded protein is CASSSTDGYNEQFF. This rearrangement joins TRBV11-3 to TRBJ2-1; no firm D call. The germline V gene encodes CDR1 SGHNT and CDR2 YENEEA. There are 14 residues in the CDR3. Trimming removed 4 bases from V and 4 bases from J, with 11 bases in between.

The rearrangement links TRBV7-2 to TRBJ1-1; tentative D call: TRBD1 (5 bases). Trimming stripped 4 bases from V and 1 base from J, with 10 bases between. This CDR3 is built from 14 residues. Germline V gene sequence: CDR1 SGHTA, CDR2 FQGNSA. The CDR3 here is CASSSRVGNTEAFF. In nucleotides, the CDR3 is TGTGCCAGCAGCTCCAGGGTGGGGAACACTGAAGCTTTCTTT.